Sequencing of this T cell receptor (beta chain) was carried out in a study of shared clonotypes between healthy human individuals. Points from the study as a whole: The study found roughly 5.3% of naive CD4 clonotypes shared across a handful of donors.

Cells designated naive CD8 were CD45RO-negative and were positively selected for CCR7, with terminally differentiated effector memory CD45RA+ cells excluded. Per sorted-subset replicate PCR, input was 150 to 250 ng DNA, representing around 28,000 T cell genomes. TCRdb's table, derived via immunoSEQ multiplex PCR, lists solely in-frame clones and lacks some. The table lists around 2,000,000 clones, over 85% of them singletons. This CDR3 spans 15 amino acids. The V gene's germline CDR1 is MNHEY and CDR2 SVGAGI. Trimming stripped 0 bases from V and 5 bases from J, with 14 bases between. In regard to this clone: Antigen specificity is unknown.

This receptor was obtained from a man between 18 and 29 years old in good health. J is TRBJ2-7 and V is TRBV6-5, with D possibly called TRBD1 or TRBD2 (5 bases each). Sequenced input: naive CD8+ T cells sorted from blood. As DNA, the CDR3 is TGTGCCAGCAGTTACTCGAGGGGTGCCCAAGACGAGCAGTACTTC. Translated: CASSYSRGAQDEQYF.